The 2 T cell receptor beta chains below come from one sample, sequenced in a study of spatial heterogeneity in lung cancer (dated by TCRdb to the late 2010s). The research as a whole found: The tumor nonsynonymous mutation count correlated with the number of expanded alpha and beta TCRs within the tumor.

Libraries were made using 5' RACE. Sequencing instrument: NextSeq 500. TCRdb reprocessed the public reads (quality trimming at Q25 with fastp, clone calling with MiXCR) and kept in-frame beta chains. Here each entry gathers all rows of one CDR3 protein and keeps the most common genes and DNA. The sample includes approximately 11,000 distinct CDR3 sequences, with 14% to 15% observed a single time. The ten top clones hold 15% to 17% of the sample. No antigen has been assigned to these receptors. This sample's time point label indicates: sample taken at primary tumor resection. This specimen was lung tumor tissue, taken at surgery. All receptors derive from a male donor with early-stage non-small cell lung cancer.

This clonotype was seen repeatedly, ten times or more. As DNA, the CDR3 is TGTGCCAGCAGCAAACTAGCGGGAGGGCTTCCCGACGAGCAGTACTTC. Translation gives CASSKLAGGLPDEQYF. The chain joins TRBV6-1 to TRBJ2-7; 13 nucleotides agree with TRBD2. Germline loops: CDR1 MNHNS, CDR2 SASEGT. The V segment lost 6 bases and the J segment 5 bases; nucleotides outside the gene matches: 10. The CDR3 covers 16 residues.

This clonotype has a handful of counts. CDR3 amino acids: CSARGSASGRETQYF. The CDR3 DNA reads TGCAGTGCTAGAGGATCGGCTAGCGGGAGGGAGACCCAGTACTTC. The chain links TRBV20-1 to TRBJ2-5; 11 bases are shared with TRBD2. There are 15 residues in the CDR3. Germline lookup yields CDR1 DFQATT and CDR2 SNEGSKA (reference sequence). The V segment lost 1 base and the J segment 5 bases; nucleotides outside the gene matches: 6.